The 2 T cell receptor beta chains below all came from one sample that was sequenced in a study of technical replicates of blood from a handful of donors. Repertoires were generated with immunoSEQ multiplex PCR, while TCRdb's copy carries only in-frame clones and drops some. The sample lists under 95,000 clones, just under 95% seen once, with approximately 0.24% in the top ten. The specimen sequenced was T cells isolated from PBMCs. The receptors here all came from a human donor in good health.

The chain links TRBV28 to TRBJ1-5, with TRBD1 as a possible D gene (6 bases). The V gene's germline CDR1 is MDHEN and CDR2 SYDVKM. V was cut by 1 base and J by 7 bases, with 14 bases left in between. The CDR3 consists of 15 residues. CDR3 DNA sequence: TGTGCCAGCAGTTTATTCGGGGGGCGCGGGCAGCCCCAGCATTTT. Residues: CASSLFGGRGQPQHF.

V and J are TRBV6-6 and TRBJ2-7; 9 bases agree with TRBD1. The CDR3 length is 14 residues. Germline CDR1 and CDR2: MNHNY and SVGAGI (reference sequence). With 5 bases clipped from V and 3 bases from J, the junction kept 5 bases outside the gene matches. The CDR3 DNA reads as TGTGCCAGCAGTACCCCGGGACAGGGCTACGAGCAGTACTTC. It translates to CASSTPGQGYEQYF.